These 10 T cell receptor beta chains came from one sample sequenced in a study of early T cells in non-severe SARS-CoV-2 infection. Using its own MiXCR run on the 5' RACE reads, TCRdb lists one record per CDR3 protein. The profile covers roughly 46,000 distinct CDR3 sequences, with roughly 5.4% appearing a single time and 4.5% to 5.5% taken by the ten largest. Sequencing was performed on whole blood, taken at baseline. The receptors shown here come from an adult who was a healthcare worker with PCR-confirmed SARS-CoV-2 infection or an uninfected control (not recorded which).

At least ten counts were recorded for this clonotype. The V call is TRBV7-3, the J call TRBJ2-1, with 11 bases fitting TRBD2. Unmatched junction bases numbered 8, after V lost 7 bases and J lost 9 bases. The CDR3 covers 14 residues. The germline CDR1 and CDR2 sequences are SGHTA and FQGTGA. CDR3 nucleotide sequence: TGTGCCAGCACTCTACTAGCGGGAGACGGTGAGCAGTTCTTC. Translated: CASTLLAGDGEQFF.

The chain uses TRBV4-1 and TRBJ2-7; D tentatively fits TRBD1 or TRBD2 (5 bases each). V was pared by 0 bases and J by 3 bases, with 18 bases between. This CDR3 is built from 17 residues. Germline V gene sequence: CDR1 MGHRA, CDR2 YSYEKL. DNA for the CDR3: TGCGCCAGCAGCCAAGATCCTTTTGGGGGACCTCTCTACGAGCAGTACTTC. It is translated as CASSQDPFGGPLYEQYF.

The chain combines TRBV24-1 with TRBJ2-2; no clear D. This CDR3 contains 13 residues. The germline gives CDR1 KGHDR, CDR2 SFDVKD. Between the trimmed V and J ends, which lost 9 bases and 0 bases, there was a span of 7 bases. The CDR3 DNA is TGTGCCACCTCGCATTCGAACACCGGGGAGCTGTTTTTT. Its translation: CATSHSNTGELFF.

This clonotype was detected ten times or more. The chain joins TRBV13 to TRBJ2-7, with D unclear. V lost 8 bases and J lost 4, with 9 bases in between. Germline assignment: CDR1 PRHDT and CDR2 FYEKMQ (reference sequence). This CDR3 is 11 amino acids long. CDR3 in amino acids: CASGSLYEQYF. CDR3 DNA sequence: TGTGCCAGCGGCTCCCTATACGAGCAGTACTTC.

This clonotype appeared many times. V is TRBV9 and J is TRBJ2-1, with a tentative D call TRBD2 (6 bases). Per germline, CDR1 SGDLS and CDR2 YYNGEE. Trimming left V 0 bases short and J 0 bases short, with 7 bases between. The CDR3 has 15 amino acids. The CDR3 region is CASSVGGGSYNEQFF. CDR3 nucleotides: TGTGCCAGCAGCGTAGGGGGAGGCTCCTACAATGAGCAGTTCTTC.

The CDR3 sequence: CASRGTGPITEAFF. CDR3 DNA sequence: TGTGCCAGCAGGGGGACAGGGCCGATCACTGAAGCTTTCTTT. The chain carries TRBV27 and TRBJ1-1; 9 positions match TRBD1. Germline V gene data show CDR1 as MNHEY and CDR2 as SMNVEV (reference sequence). The junction had 6 bases not matched to a gene; V was cut back by 6 bases and J by 4 bases. The CDR3 totals 14 residues.

This clonotype was detected ten times or more. The gene calls are TRBV14 and TRBJ2-7, with D tentatively TRBD2 (6 bases). The ends were cut back, 0 bases at V and 6 bases at J, with 12 bases in the middle. This CDR3 region has 14 residues. Germline loops: CDR1 SGHDN, CDR2 FVKESK. The CDR3 bases are TGTGCCAGCAGCCAAGATGGGGGGATAAGCGAGCAGTACTTC. Translated: CASSQDGGISEQYF. The whole variable domain, remainder taken from reference TRBV14 and TRBJ2-7, is EAGVTQFPSHSVIEKGQTVTLRCDPISGHDNLYWYRRVMGKEIKFLLHFVKESKQDESGMPNNRFLAERTGGTYSTLKVQPAELEDSGVYFCASSQDGGISEQYFGPGTRLTVT.

This clonotype occurred many times. This chain uses TRBV7-9 with TRBJ2-1, with D maybe TRBD1 (5 bases). The V gene's germline CDR1 is SEHNR and CDR2 FQNEAQ (reference sequence). Trimming pared 1 base from V and 3 bases from J, leaving 13 bases between. The CDR3 contains 16 residues. CDR3 nucleotide sequence: TGTGCCAGCAGCTTAGAGGTCGGCAGGGACTACAATGAGCAGTTCTTC. It specifies CASSLEVGRDYNEQFF.

The table lists this clonotype with a few counts. The J gene is TRBJ2-2, the V gene TRBV27; 7 nucleotides match TRBD1. Germline loops: CDR1 MNHEY, CDR2 SMNVEV (reference sequence). CDR3 length: 17 amino acids. With 6 bases clipped from V and 3 bases from J, the junction kept 13 bases outside the gene matches. CDR3 residues: CASRLSTGVLDTGELFF. The CDR3, as DNA: TGTGCCAGCAGGCTATCAACAGGGGTTTTGGACACCGGGGAGCTGTTTTTT.

This clonotype was observed a handful of times. The J gene is TRBJ2-7, the V gene TRBV7-9, with D possibly being TRBD1 or TRBD2 (6 bases each). Germline V gene data show CDR1 as SEHNR and CDR2 as FQNEAQ (reference sequence). This CDR3 has 16 residues. Trimming removed 0 bases at V and 0 bases at J, with 12 bases between. The chain's CDR3 is CASSLAGGRNSYEQYF. The CDR3 DNA reads TGTGCCAGCAGCTTAGCCGGGGGCAGAAACTCCTACGAGCAGTACTTC. Combining the CDR3 with reference TRBV7-9 and TRBJ2-7 gives the whole variable domain DTGVSQNPRHKITKRGQNVTFRCDPISEHNRLYWYRQTLGQGPEFLTYFQNEAQLEKSRLLSDRFSAERPKGSFSTLEIQRTEQGDSAMYLCASSLAGGRNSYEQYFGPGTRLTVT.